In its sample, the clone carrying this TCR beta chain was seen many times. Its matching antigen is unknown. These data belong to a study of response to subunit inactivated influenza vaccine. Regarding the study as a whole: Authors suggested seasonal influenza vaccinations each recruit few new T cells.

V trimming: 6 bases; J trimming: 2 bases; junction bases outside the gene matches: 6. The germline gives CDR1 MNHNS, CDR2 SASEGT. The CDR3 contains 15 residues. One entry per CDR3 protein, called by TCRdb with MiXCR from the RT-PCR reads. Here the sample spans more than 400,000 distinct CDR3 sequences, approximately 7.2% being singletons. The chain joins TRBV6-1 to TRBJ2-3; 9 bases align to TRBD2. This material consisted of PBMCs from blood, taken around 25 months after vaccination. This receptor was obtained from a man aged 50-75 years who received an inactivated influenza vaccine. In nucleotides, the CDR3 is TGTGCCAGCAGCTCCGGGACTAGCATCACAGATACGCAGTATTTT. Its protein product is CASSSGTSITDTQYF.